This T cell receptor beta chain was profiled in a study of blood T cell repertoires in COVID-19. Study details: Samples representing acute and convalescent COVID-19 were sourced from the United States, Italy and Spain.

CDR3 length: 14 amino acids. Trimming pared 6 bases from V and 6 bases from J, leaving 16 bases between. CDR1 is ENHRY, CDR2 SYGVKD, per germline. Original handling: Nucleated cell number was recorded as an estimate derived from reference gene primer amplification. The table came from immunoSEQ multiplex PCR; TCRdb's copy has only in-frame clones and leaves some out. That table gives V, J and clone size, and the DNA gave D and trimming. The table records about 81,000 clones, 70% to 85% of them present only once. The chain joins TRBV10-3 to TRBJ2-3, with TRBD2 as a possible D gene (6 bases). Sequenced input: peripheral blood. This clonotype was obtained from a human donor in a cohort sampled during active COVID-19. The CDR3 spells CAISAQDYPDTQYF. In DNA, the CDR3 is TGTGCCATCAGCGCACAGGACTATCCCGATACGCAGTATTTT.